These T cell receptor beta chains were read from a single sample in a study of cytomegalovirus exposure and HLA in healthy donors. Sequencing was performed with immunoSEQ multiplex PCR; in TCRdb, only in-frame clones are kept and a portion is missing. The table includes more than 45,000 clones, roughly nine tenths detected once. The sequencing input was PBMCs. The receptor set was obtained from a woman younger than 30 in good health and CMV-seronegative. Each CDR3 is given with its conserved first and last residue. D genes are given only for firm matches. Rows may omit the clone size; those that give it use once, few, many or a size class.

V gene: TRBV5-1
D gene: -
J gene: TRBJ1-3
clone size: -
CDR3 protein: CASSATGSGNTIYF
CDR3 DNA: TGCGCCAGCAGCGCCACAGGTTCTGGAAACACCATATATTTT

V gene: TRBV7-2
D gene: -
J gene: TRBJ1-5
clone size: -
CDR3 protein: CASSLGLGPNQPQHF
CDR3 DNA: TGTGCCAGCAGCTTGGGGCTGGGTCCAAATCAGCCCCAGCATTTT

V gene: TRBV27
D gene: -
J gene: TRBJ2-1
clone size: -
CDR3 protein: CASSIPWAQNNEQFF
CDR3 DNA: TGTGCCAGCAGTATCCCCTGGGCACAGAACAATGAGCAGTTCTTC

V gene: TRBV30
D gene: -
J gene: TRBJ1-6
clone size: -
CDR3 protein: CASSGASVFVSPLHF
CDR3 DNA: TGTGCCTCCTCGGGTGCTTCGGTCTTTGTTTCACCCCTCCACTTT

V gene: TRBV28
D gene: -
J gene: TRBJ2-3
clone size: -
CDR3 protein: CASSSGLDTQYF
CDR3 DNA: TGTGCCAGCAGTTCGGGATTAGATACGCAGTATTTT

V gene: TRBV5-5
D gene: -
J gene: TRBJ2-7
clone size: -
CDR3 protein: CASSQGVAEQYF
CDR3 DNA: TGTGCCAGCAGCCAAGGGGTGGCCGAGCAGTACTTC

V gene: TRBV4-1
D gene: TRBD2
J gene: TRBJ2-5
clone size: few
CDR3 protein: CASSLGGSGGNQETQYF
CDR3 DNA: TGCGCCAGCAGCCTCGGGGGTAGCGGGGGAAATCAGGAGACCCAGTACTTC

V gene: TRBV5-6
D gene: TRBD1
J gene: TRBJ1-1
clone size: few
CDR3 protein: CASSLNPGQGGNTEAFF
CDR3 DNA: TGTGCCAGCAGCTTGAACCCGGGACAGGGGGGGAACACTGAAGCTTTCTTT

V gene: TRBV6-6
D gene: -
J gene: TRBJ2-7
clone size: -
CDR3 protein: CASSLSSGWAYEQYF
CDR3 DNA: TGTGCCAGCAGCCTATCGTCGGGGTGGGCCTACGAGCAGTACTTC

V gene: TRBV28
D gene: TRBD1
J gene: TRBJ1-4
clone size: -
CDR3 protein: CASTSPAGQGDNGEKLFF
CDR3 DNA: TGTGCCAGCACCTCCCCCGCGGGACAGGGGGACAACGGAGAAAAACTGTTTTTT

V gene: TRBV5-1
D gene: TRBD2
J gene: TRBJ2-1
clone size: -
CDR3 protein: CASSLGASGAYNEQFF
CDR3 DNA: TGCGCCAGCAGCTTGGGGGCTAGCGGGGCCTACAATGAGCAGTTCTTC

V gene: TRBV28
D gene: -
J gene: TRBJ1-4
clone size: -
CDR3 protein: CASGGRNEKLFF
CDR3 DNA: TGTGCCAGTGGGGGGAGGAATGAAAAACTGTTTTTT

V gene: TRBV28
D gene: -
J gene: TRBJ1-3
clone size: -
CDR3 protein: CASSFSTLRGRQSSGNTIYF
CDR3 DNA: TGTGCCAGCAGTTTCTCGACACTCCGGGGTCGCCAGAGCTCTGGAAACACCATATATTTT

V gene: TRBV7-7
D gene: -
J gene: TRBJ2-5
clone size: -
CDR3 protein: CASSLTGQLQETQYF
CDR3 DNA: TGTGCTAGCAGCTTAACAGGACAGCTTCAAGAGACCCAGTACTTC

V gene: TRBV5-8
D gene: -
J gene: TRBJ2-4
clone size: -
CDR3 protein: CASSPAGAQNIQYF
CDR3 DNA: TGTGCCAGCAGTCCTGCAGGGGCTCAAAACATTCAGTACTTC

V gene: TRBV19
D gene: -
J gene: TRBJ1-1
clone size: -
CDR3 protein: CASSETGNTEAFF
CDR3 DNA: TGTGCCAGTAGTGAGACAGGAAACACTGAAGCTTTCTTT

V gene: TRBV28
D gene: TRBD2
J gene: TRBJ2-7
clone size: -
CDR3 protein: CASMPGGAPYEQYF
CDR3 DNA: TGTGCCAGCATGCCGGGAGGGGCCCCCTACGAGCAGTACTTC

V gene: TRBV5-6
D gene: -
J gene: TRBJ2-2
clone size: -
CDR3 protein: CASSLVGWGRGNTGELFF
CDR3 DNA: TGTGCCAGCAGCTTGGTCGGGTGGGGCAGGGGAAACACCGGGGAGCTGTTTTTT

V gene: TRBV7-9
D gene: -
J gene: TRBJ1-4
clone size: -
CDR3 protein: CASSRDTLLGELFF
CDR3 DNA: TGTGCCAGCAGCAGGGACACCCTCCTCGGGGAACTGTTTTTT

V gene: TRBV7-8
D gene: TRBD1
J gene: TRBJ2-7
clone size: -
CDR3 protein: CASSSTQGKGQYF
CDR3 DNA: TGTGCCAGCAGCTCAACACAGGGGAAAGGGCAGTACTTC

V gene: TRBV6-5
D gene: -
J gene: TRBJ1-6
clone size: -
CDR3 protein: CASSIRNSPLHF
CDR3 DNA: TGTGCCAGCAGTATCAGAAATTCACCCCTCCACTTT

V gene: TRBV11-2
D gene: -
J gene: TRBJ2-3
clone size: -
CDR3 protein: CASSLGQADTQYF
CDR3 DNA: TGTGCCAGCAGCTTAGGGCAGGCAGATACGCAGTATTTT

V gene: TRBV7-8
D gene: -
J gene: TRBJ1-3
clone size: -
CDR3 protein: CASSLATGNSGNTIYF
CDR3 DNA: TGTGCCAGCAGCTTAGCAACGGGTAACTCTGGAAACACCATATATTTT

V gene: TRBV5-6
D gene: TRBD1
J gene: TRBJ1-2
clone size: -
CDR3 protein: CASSGQGSRYGYTF
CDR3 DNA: TGTGCCAGCAGTGGACAGGGTAGTCGCTATGGCTACACCTTC

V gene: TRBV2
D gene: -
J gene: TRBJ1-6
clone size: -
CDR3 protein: CASSGQGSYNSPLHF
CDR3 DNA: TGTGCCAGCAGTGGGCAGGGCTCCTATAATTCACCCCTCCACTTT

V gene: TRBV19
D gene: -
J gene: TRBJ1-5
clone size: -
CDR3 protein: CASTGRGGYSNQPQHF
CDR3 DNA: TGTGCCAGTACCGGACGGGGAGGTTATAGCAATCAGCCCCAGCATTTT

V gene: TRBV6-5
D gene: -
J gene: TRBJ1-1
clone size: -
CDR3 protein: CASSERENTEAFF
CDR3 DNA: TGTGCCAGCAGTGAACGGGAGAACACTGAAGCTTTCTTT

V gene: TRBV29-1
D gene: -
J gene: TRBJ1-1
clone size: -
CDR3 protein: CSVVRQGNTEAFF
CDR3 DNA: TGCAGCGTTGTAAGGCAGGGGAACACTGAAGCTTTCTTT

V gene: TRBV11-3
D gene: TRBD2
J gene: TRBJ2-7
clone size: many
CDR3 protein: CASSPSGGREQYF
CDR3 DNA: TGTGCCAGCAGCCCCAGCGGGGGGAGAGAGCAGTACTTC

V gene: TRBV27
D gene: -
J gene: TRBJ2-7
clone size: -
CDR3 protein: CASSMGHREQYF
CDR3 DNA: TGTGCCAGCAGTATGGGACACCGGGAGCAGTACTTC

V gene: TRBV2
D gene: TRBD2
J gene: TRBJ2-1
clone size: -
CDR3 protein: CASSRGTSMSNEQFF
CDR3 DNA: TGTGCCAGCAGCCGCGGGACTAGCATGTCCAATGAGCAGTTCTTC

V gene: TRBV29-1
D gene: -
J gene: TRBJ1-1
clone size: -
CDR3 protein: CSALVRSDTEAFF
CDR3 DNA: TGCAGCGCCCTTGTGCGGTCTGACACTGAAGCTTTCTTT

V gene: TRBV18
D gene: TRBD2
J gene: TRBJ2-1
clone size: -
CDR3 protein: CASSPPGLAGTYNEQFF
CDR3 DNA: TGTGCCAGCTCACCACCGGGACTAGCGGGAACCTACAATGAGCAGTTCTTC

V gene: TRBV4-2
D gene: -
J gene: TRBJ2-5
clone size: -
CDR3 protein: CASSQGTGEGETQYF
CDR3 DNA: TGTGCCAGCAGCCAAGGGACGGGAGAGGGAGAGACCCAGTACTTC

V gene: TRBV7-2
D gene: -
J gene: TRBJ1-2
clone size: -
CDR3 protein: CASSPSLDRKYGYTF
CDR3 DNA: TGTGCCAGCAGCCCCAGTTTAGACAGGAAGTATGGCTACACCTTC

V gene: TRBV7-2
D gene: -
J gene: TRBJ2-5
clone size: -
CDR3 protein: CASSHGQKETQYF
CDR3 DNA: TGTGCCAGCAGCCACGGACAAAAAGAGACCCAGTACTTC

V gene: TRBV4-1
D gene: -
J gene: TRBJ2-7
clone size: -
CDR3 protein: CASSPLLLGGAYEQYF
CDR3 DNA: TGCGCCAGCAGCCCTCTATTACTAGGTGGAGCCTACGAGCAGTACTTC

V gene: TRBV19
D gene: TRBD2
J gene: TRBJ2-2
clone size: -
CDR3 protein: CASSQTGTSTGELFF
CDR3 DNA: TGTGCCAGTAGTCAGACCGGGACTAGCACCGGGGAGCTGTTTTTT

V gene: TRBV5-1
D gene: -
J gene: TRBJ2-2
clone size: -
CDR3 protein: CASSLFSETGELFF
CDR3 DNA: TGCGCCAGCAGCTTGTTTAGCGAGACCGGGGAGCTGTTTTTT

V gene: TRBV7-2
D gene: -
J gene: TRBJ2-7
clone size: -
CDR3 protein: CASSLQDSWDEQYF
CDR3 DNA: TGTGCCAGCAGCTTACAGGACAGTTGGGACGAGCAGTACTTC

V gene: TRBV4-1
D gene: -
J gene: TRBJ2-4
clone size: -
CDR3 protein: CASSRGVENIQYF
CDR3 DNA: TGCGCCAGCAGCCGGGGAGTTGAAAACATTCAGTACTTC

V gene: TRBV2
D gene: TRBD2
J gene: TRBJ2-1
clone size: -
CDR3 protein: CASSFALRLAGEISYNEQFF
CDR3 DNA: TGTGCCAGCAGTTTCGCGCTTCGACTAGCGGGGGAAATATCCTACAATGAGCAGTTCTTC

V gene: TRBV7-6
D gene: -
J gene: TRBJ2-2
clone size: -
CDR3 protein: CASSLPGQAGELFF
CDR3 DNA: TGTGCCAGCAGCTTACCCGGACAAGCCGGGGAGCTGTTTTTT

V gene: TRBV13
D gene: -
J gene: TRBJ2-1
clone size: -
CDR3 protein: CASSSRWGHNEQFF
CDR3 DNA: TGTGCCAGCAGCTCTCGTTGGGGCCACAATGAGCAGTTCTTC

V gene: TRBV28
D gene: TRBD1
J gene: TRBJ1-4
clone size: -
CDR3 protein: CASSPPGTGVEKLFF
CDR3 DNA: TGTGCCAGCAGCCCCCCGGGGACAGGGGTGGAAAAACTGTTTTTT

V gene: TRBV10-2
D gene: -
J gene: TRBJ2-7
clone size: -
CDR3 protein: CASTSALGGEQYF
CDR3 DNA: TGCGCCAGCACATCTGCTCTAGGAGGCGAGCAGTACTTC

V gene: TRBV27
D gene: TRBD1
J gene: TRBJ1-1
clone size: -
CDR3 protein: CASSLLQGAPEAFF
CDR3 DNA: TGTGCCAGCAGTTTACTACAGGGGGCCCCTGAAGCTTTCTTT

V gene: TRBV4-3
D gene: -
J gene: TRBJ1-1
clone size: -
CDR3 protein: CASSQGAVCTEAFF
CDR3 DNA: TGCGCCAGCAGCCAAGGAGCCGTGTGCACTGAAGCTTTCTTT

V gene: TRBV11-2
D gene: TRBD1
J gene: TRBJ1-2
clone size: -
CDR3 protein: CASSTLTRGTGGGYGYTF
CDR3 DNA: TGTGCCAGCAGCACGTTAACACGAGGGACAGGGGGTGGCTATGGCTACACCTTC

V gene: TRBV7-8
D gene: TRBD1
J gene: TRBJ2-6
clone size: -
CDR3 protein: CASSLNRGRGANVLTF
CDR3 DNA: TGTGCCAGCAGCTTAAACAGGGGGAGAGGGGCCAACGTCCTGACTTTC

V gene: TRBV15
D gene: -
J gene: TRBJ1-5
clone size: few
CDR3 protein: CATSRDRQPQHF
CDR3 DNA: TGTGCCACCAGCAGAGATCGTCAGCCCCAGCATTTT

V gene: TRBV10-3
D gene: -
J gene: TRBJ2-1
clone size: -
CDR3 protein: CASSPREIASYNEQFF
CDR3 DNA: TGTGCCAGTAGCCCCAGGGAAATTGCCTCCTACAATGAGCAGTTCTTC

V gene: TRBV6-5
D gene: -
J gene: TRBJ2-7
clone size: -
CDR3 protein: CASSIQGNLYEQYF
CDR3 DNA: TGTGCCAGCAGTATCCAGGGAAATCTCTACGAGCAGTACTTC

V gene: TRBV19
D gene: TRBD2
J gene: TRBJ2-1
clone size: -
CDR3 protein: CASSIPSGRVGYNEQFF
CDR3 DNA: TGTGCCAGTAGTATCCCTAGCGGGAGGGTGGGCTACAATGAGCAGTTCTTC

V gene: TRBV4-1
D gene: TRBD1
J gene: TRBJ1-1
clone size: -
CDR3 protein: CASSQEGRGVTEAFF
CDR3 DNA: TGCGCCAGCAGCCAAGAGGGCAGGGGGGTCACTGAAGCTTTCTTT